The 19 T cell receptor beta chains below all came from one sample that was sequenced in a study of breast tumors, draining lymph nodes, adjacent tissues. Axillary draining lymph nodes of breast cancer patients supplied the node samples. TCRdb itself ran the multiplex PCR reads through MiXCR, one entry per CDR3 protein. Of 65,000 to 80,000 distinct CDR3 sequences listed, about 21% were seen once; the top ten hold around 2.5%. Sequenced: axillary lymph node tissue. The receptors come from a female donor with breast cancer. Some clones in this sample may be carry-over from other donors' samples.

This clonotype was seen ten or more times. The V and J genes are TRBV11-3 and TRBJ2-2; 7 bases are a match to TRBD2. Germline V gene data show CDR1 as SGHNT and CDR2 as YENEEA. V trimming: 4 bases; J trimming: 6 bases; junction bases outside the gene matches: 17. The CDR3 runs 18 residues. The CDR3 sequence is CASSSLRGRKREPGELFF. DNA for the CDR3: TGTGCCAGCAGCTCCTTGCGGGGGAGGAAGAGGGAACCCGGGGAGCTGTTTTTT. Complete variable domain (other parts from reference TRBV11-3 and TRBJ2-2): EAGVVQSPRYKIIEKKQPVAFWCNPISGHNTLYWYLQNLGQGPELLIRYENEEAVDDSQLPKDRFSAERLKGVDSTLKIQPAELGDSAVYLCASSSLRGRKREPGELFFGEGSRLTVL.

For this clonotype: Because the CDR3's place on the DNA is in doubt, the DNA is left out and the CDR3 is given as listed by TCRdb. The chain recombines TRBV27 with TRBJ2-7; the table gives TRBD1 as D, unverified against the DNA. Per germline, CDR1 MNHEY and CDR2 SMNVEV (reference sequence). The CDR3 totals 14 residues, both ends included. The CDR3 reads CAGSSSGQGYEQYF.

This clonotype has a count of ten or more. The chain joins TRBV9 to TRBJ1-6; D gene ambiguous. Germline CDR1 and CDR2: SGDLS and YYNGEE. CDR3 length: 14 residues. V was trimmed by 0 bases and J by 7 bases, leaving 8 bases between them. The CDR3 protein is CASSVATGNSPLHF. CDR3 nucleotide sequence: TGTGCCAGCAGCGTAGCGACGGGGAATTCACCCCTCCACTTT.

This clonotype appeared many times. The J gene is TRBJ1-5, the V gene TRBV4-2; no definite D call. Germline V gives CDR1 LGHNA, CDR2 YNFKEQ. This CDR3 contains 16 residues. Trimming removed 0 bases at V and 2 bases at J, with 11 bases between. The CDR3, as DNA: TGTGCCAGCAGCCAAGATCAAGGAATGGGCAATCAGCCCCAGCATTTT. Its translation: CASSQDQGMGNQPQHF.

This clonotype has ten or more counts. The rearrangement uses TRBV12-3 or TRBV12-4 and TRBJ2-2; 9 bases line up with TRBD1. CDR3 length equals 16 residues. After removal of 4 bases from V and 4 bases from J, the junction contained 7 bases not matched to a gene. The CDR3 bases are TGTGCCAGCAGTTCCTACAGGGGGCGGGTCACCGGGGAGCTGTTTTTT. Protein sequence: CASSSYRGRVTGELFF.

This clonotype has ten or more counts. The chain recombines TRBV4-1 with TRBJ2-7; D unresolved. The V and J ends lost 2 bases and 5 bases respectively, with 7 bases between them. CDR1 and CDR2 (germline): MGHRA, YSYEKL. The CDR3 spans 12 residues. This chain's CDR3 is CASSQIKNEQYF. The CDR3 region has the DNA TGCGCCAGCAGCCAAATTAAGAACGAGCAGTACTTC.

This clonotype occurred many times. This chain joins TRBV4-3 and TRBJ1-2; D not certain. Trimming took off 0 bases at V and 8 bases at J, with 10 bases between the two ends. CDR3 length: 13 amino acids. CDR1 and CDR2 (germline): LGHNA, YSLEER. CDR3 coding DNA: TGCGCCAGCAGCCAAGATGAAGGGCTGGGCTACACCTTC. Protein product: CASSQDEGLGYTF.

This clonotype was seen only a few times. The rearrangement uses TRBV19 and TRBJ2-7; 13 nucleotides line up with TRBD2. Germline V lookup: CDR1 LNHDA, CDR2 SQIVND (reference sequence). The junction had 10 bases not matched to a gene; V was cut back by 7 bases and J by 1 base. The CDR3 runs 17 residues. The CDR3 nucleotides read TGTGCCAGTATAGCAGCCGGGACTAGCGGGGCTTCCTACGAGCAGTACTTC. Translation: CASIAAGTSGASYEQYF.

This clonotype occurred many times. The V call is TRBV25-1, the J call TRBJ2-3; 10 nucleotides line up with TRBD2. Unmatched junction bases numbered 6, after V lost 8 bases and J lost 1 base. CDR1 and CDR2 (germline): MGHDK, SYGVNS. This CDR3 has 15 residues. Here the CDR3 reads CASAGTSERTDTQYF. The CDR3 coding sequence is TGTGCCAGCGCCGGGACTAGCGAACGCACAGATACGCAGTATTTT.

This clonotype showed up many times. The rearrangement links TRBV10-3 to TRBJ2-1; D is ambiguous. In germline, CDR1 is ENHRY, CDR2 SYGVKD. V was cut by 4 bases and J by 10 bases, with 11 bases left in between. The CDR3 spans 12 residues. Written as DNA, the CDR3 is TGTGCCATCAGTGCTCCTCAGTCAGAGCAGTTCTTC. Its protein product is CAISAPQSEQFF.

This clonotype has at least ten counts. Written as DNA, the CDR3 is TGCAGTGCATGGGGACAGGGAGACTACGAGCAGTACTTC. This gives the protein CSAWGQGDYEQYF. The V gene is TRBV20-1, the J gene TRBJ2-7; 9 bases agree with TRBD1. The CDR3 spans 13 residues. The V and J ends lost 6 bases and 3 bases, in that order; junction bases with no gene match: 6. The germline CDR1 and CDR2 sequences are DFQATT and SNEGSKA (reference sequence).

This clonotype has a count of ten or more. V and J are TRBV30 and TRBJ2-5; 8 nucleotides align to TRBD1. V lost 5 bases, J lost 4 bases, and 3 bases stayed unmatched. Germline V gives CDR1 GTSNPN, CDR2 SVGIG (reference sequence). CDR3 length: 12 amino acids. The CDR3 bases are TGTGCCTGGGACACAGGGGGAGAGACCCAGTACTTC. Its protein is CAWDTGGETQYF.

A note on this clonotype: A much larger clonotype is one base distant, so this may be a read error. The chain links TRBV11-2 to TRBJ2-1; D not resolved. Germline assignment: CDR1 SGHAT and CDR2 FQNNGV. This CDR3 spans 14 amino acids. With 7 bases removed from V and 9 bases from J, the gap between germline ends came to 19 bases. CDR3 loop: CASTEKHDSGEQFF. Written as DNA, the CDR3 is TGTGCCAGCACCGAGAAGCACGATTCCGGTGAGCAGTTCTTC. Drawing the rest from reference TRBV11-2 and TRBJ2-1, the complete variable domain is EAGVAQSPRYKIIEKRQSVAFWCNPISGHATLYWYQQILGQGPKLLIQFQNNGVVDDSQLPKDRFSAERLKGVDSTLKIQPAKLEDSAVYLCASTEKHDSGEQFFGPGTRLTVL.

This clonotype has only one observation. One end of the junction does not line up with germline, which may come from a read error. The J gene is TRBJ2-7, the V gene TRBV20-1; a weak D match, TRBD2 (5 bases). Germline CDR1 is DFQATT and CDR2 is SNEGSKA (reference sequence). The CDR3 has 17 residues. The CDR3 spells CSAGDLRVGPSFYEQYF. CDR3 bases: TGCAGTGCTGGAGATCTGAGGGTAGGGCCGAGCTTCTACGAGCAGTACTTC.

In its sample, this clonotype was seen many times. The chain couples TRBV6-5 to TRBJ2-7, with 11 bases fitting TRBD1. V was clipped by 6 bases and J by 4 bases; unmatched bases: 8. CDR3 length: 15 amino acids. In germline, CDR1 is MNHEY, CDR2 SVGAGI. In nucleotides, the CDR3 is TGTGCCAGCAGCAGTAGGGACAGGGGGTCATACGAGCAGTACTTC. Encoded protein: CASSSRDRGSYEQYF.

As for this clonotype: A much larger clonotype is one base distant, so this may be a read error. The chain is built from TRBV2 and TRBJ1-2; D is uncertain. CDR1 and CDR2 (germline): SNHLY, FYNNEI. There are 15 residues in the CDR3. The CDR3 loop is CASSEVRTFGYGYIF. The CDR3 DNA reads as TGTGCCAGCAGTGAAGTACGGACGTTTGGCTATGGCTACATCTTC.

This clonotype has a count of ten or more. The chain is built from TRBV24-1 and TRBJ2-3, with 7 bases lining up with TRBD2. V shed 4 bases and J 3 bases; nucleotides not matched to a gene: 3. The CDR3 sequence is 14 residues long. Germline-derived CDR1 and CDR2 are KGHDR and SFDVKD. CDR3: CATSEGGGTDTQYF. The CDR3 bases are TGTGCCACCAGTGAGGGGGGAGGGACAGATACGCAGTATTTT.

Comment on this clonotype: A read error is possible here, since a much larger clone lies one base away. The rearrangement links TRBV4-1 to TRBJ2-1; D not resolved. This CDR3 region has 14 residues. The germline V gene encodes CDR1 MGHRA and CDR2 YSYEKL. CDR3 coding DNA: TGCGCCAGCAGCCAAGTATCCGAAAAAAATGGGCAGTTCTTC. Translation gives CASSQVSEKNGQFF.

V and J are TRBV5-1 and TRBJ2-5; 9 bases are a match to TRBD1. The CDR3 contains 15 residues. Germline V lookup: CDR1 SGHRS, CDR2 YFSETQ. Trimming at V came to 4 bases and at J to 3 bases, leaving 7 bases not matched to a gene. CDR3 sequence: CASSVDRGMEETQYF. CDR3 nucleotide sequence: TGCGCCAGCAGCGTGGACAGGGGCATGGAAGAGACCCAGTACTTC. The variable domain in full, completed from reference TRBV5-1 and TRBJ2-5, reads KAGVTQTPRYLIKTRGQQVTLSCSPISGHRSVSWYQQTPGQGLQFLFEYFSETQRNKGNFPGRFSGRQFSNSRSEMNVSTLELGDSALYLCASSVDRGMEETQYFGPGTRLLVL.